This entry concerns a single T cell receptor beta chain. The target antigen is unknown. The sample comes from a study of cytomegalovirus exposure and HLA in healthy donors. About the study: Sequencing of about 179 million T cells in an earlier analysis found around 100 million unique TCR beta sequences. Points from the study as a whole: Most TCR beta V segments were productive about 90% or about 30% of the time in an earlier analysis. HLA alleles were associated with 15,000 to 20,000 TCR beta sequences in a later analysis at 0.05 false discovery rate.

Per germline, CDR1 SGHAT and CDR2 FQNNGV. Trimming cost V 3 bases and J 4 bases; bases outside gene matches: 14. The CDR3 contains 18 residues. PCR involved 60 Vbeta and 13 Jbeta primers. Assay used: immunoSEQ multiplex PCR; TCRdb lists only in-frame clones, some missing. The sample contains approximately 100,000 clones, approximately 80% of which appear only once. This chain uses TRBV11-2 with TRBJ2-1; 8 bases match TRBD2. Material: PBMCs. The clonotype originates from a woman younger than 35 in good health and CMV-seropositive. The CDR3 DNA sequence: TGTGCCAGCAGCTTCGACCCGGGACTAGTCGGATCTTACAATGAGCAGTTCTTC. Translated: CASSFDPGLVGSYNEQFF.